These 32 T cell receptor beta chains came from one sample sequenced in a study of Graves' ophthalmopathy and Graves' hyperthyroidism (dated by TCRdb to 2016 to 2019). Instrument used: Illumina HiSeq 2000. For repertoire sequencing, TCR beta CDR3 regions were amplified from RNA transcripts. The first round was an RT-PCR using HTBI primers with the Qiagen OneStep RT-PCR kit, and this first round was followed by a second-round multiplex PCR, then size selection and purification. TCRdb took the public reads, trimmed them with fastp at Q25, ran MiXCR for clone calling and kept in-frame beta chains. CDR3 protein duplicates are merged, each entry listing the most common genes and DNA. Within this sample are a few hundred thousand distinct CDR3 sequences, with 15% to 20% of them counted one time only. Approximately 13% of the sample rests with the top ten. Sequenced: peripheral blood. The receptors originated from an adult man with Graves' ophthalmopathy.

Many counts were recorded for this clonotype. The DNA of the CDR3 is TGTGCCAGCAGCTTAGATGGGGACAGCCACTATGGCTACACCTTC. As protein: CASSLDGDSHYGYTF. This chain connects TRBV11-2 to TRBJ1-2, with TRBD1 matching over 7 bases. Losses at the gene ends were 0 bases for V and 3 bases for J; bases not matched to a gene: 4. The germline V gene has CDR1 SGHAT and CDR2 FQNNGV. This CDR3 contains 15 residues.

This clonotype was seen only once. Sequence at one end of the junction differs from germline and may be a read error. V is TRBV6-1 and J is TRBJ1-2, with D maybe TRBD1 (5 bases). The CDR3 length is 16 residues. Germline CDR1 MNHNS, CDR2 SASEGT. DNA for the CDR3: TGTGCCAGCAGACCCCCCCGGGCCCGAGGGGCCTATGGCTACAACTTC. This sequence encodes CASRPPRARGAYGYNF.

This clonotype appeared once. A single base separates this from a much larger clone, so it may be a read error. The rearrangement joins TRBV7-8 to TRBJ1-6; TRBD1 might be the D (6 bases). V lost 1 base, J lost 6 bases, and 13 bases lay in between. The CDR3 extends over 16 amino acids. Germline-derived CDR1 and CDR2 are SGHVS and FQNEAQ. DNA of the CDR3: TGTGCCAGCAGCTTAGAGGGGGGGGGGCTTAATTCACCCCTCCACTTT. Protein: CASSLEGGGLNSPLHF.

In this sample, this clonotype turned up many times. The CDR3, as DNA: TGTGCCACCAGCAGCAGGACCTGGGAGACCCAGTACTTC. It translates to CATSSRTWETQYF. This chain joins TRBV15 and TRBJ2-5, with D uncertain. The CDR3 spans 13 residues. CDR1 is LNHNV, CDR2 YYDKDF, per germline (reference sequence). V gave up 3 bases and J gave up 5 bases, with 10 bases separating them. The variable domain in full, completed from reference TRBV15 and TRBJ2-5, reads DAMVIQNPRYQVTQFGKPVTLSCSQTLNHNVMYWYQQKSSQAPKLLFHYYDKDFNNEADTPDNFQSRRPNTSFCFLDIRSPGLGDTAMYLCATSSRTWETQYFGPGTRLLVL.

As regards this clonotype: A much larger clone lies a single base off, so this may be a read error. The CDR3 loop reads CASSVSGRGETQYF. CDR3 sequence (DNA): TGTGCCAGCAGCGTTAGCGGGAGGGGAGAGACCCAGTACTTC. This chain links TRBV9 with TRBJ2-5; 11 bases match TRBD2. CDR1 and CDR2 (germline): SGDLS, YYNGEE. The ends lost 2 bases at V and 4 bases at J; junction bases unmatched: 1. This CDR3 is built from 14 residues.

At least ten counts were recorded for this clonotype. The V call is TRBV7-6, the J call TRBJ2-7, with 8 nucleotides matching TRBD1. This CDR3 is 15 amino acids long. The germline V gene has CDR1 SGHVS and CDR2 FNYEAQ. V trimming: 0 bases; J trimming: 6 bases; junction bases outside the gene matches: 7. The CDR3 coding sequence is TGTGCCAGCAGCTTAGCCGGGCAGGGGGCTGGCGAGCAGTACTTC. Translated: CASSLAGQGAGEQYF.

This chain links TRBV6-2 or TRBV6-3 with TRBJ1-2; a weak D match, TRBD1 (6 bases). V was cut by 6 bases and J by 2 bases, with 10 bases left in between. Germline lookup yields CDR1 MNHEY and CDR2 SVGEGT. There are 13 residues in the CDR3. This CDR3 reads CASSVTGNYGYTF. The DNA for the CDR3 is TGTGCCAGCAGCGTAACAGGGAACTATGGCTACACCTTC.

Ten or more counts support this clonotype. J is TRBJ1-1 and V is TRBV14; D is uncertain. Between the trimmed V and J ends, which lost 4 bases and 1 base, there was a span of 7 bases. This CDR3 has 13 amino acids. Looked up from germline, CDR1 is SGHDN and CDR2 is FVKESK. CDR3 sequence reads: CASSRYSNTEAFF. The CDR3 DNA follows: TGTGCCAGCAGCCGATACTCGAACACTGAAGCTTTCTTT. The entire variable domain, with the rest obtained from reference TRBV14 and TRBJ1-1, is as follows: EAGVTQFPSHSVIEKGQTVTLRCDPISGHDNLYWYRRVMGKEIKFLLHFVKESKQDESGMPNNRFLAERTGGTYSTLKVQPAELEDSGVYFCASSRYSNTEAFFGQGTRLTVV.

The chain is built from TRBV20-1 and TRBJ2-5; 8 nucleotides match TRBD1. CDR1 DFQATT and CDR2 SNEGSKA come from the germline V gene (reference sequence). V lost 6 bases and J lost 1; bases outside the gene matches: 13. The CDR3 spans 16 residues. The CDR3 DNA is TGCAGTGCCCAAAACGCGGGACAGGACCTCCAAGAGACCCAGTACTTC. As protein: CSAQNAGQDLQETQYF.

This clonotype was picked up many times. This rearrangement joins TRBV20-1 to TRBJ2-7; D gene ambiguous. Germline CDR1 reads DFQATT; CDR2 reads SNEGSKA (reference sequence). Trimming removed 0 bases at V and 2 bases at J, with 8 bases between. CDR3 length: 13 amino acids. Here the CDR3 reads CSARDLVAYEQYF. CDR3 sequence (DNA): TGCAGTGCTAGAGATTTGGTCGCCTACGAGCAGTACTTC.

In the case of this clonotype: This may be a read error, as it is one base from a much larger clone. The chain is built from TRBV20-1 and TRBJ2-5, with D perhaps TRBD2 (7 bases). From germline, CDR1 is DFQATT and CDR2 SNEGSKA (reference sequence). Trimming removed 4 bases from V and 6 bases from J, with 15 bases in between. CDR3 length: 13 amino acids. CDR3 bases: TGCAGTGCTATATGGGGGGGCTCGAAGACCCAGTACTTC. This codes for CSAIWGGSKTQYF.

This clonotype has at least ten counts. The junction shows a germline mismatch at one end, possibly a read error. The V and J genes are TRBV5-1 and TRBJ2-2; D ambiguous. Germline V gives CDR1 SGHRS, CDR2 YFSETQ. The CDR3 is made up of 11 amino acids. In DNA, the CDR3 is TGTGCCAGCAGCTTGTCCGGGGAGCTGTTTTTT. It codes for CASSLSGELFF.

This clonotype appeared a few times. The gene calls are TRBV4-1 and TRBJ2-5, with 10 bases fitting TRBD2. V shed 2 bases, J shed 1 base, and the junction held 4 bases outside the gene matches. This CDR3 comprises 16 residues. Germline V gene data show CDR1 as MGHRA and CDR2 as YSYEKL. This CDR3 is CASSQRLAGSQETQYF. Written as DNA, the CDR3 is TGCGCCAGCAGCCAAAGACTAGCGGGCTCCCAAGAGACCCAGTACTTC.

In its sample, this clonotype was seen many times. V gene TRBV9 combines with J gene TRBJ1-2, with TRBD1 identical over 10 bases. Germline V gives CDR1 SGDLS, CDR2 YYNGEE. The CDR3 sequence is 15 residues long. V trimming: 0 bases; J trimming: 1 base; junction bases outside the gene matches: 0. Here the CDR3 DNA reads TGTGCCAGCAGCGTAGGGACAGGGGGTAACTATGGCTACACCTTC. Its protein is CASSVGTGGNYGYTF.

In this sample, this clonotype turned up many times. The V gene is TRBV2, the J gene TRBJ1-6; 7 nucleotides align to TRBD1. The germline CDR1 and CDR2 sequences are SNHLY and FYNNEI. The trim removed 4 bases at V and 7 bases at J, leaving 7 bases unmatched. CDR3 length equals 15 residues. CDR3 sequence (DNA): TGTGCCAGCAGTGCTTACGACAGGGCCAATTCACCCCTCCACTTT. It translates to CASSAYDRANSPLHF. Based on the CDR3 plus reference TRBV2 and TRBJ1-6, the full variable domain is EPEVTQTPSHQVTQMGQEVILRCVPISNHLYFYWYRQILGQKVEFLVSFYNNEISEKSEIFDDQFSVERPDGSNFTLKIRSTKLEDSAMYFCASSAYDRANSPLHFGNGTRLTVT.

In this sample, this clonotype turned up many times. The CDR3: CSVDGQNTGELFF. The CDR3 nucleotides are TGCAGCGTTGACGGTCAGAACACCGGGGAGCTGTTTTTT. The chain uses TRBV29-1 and TRBJ2-2; no definite D call. V lost 3 bases and J 1 base, leaving 6 bases between the germline ends. The germline gives CDR1 SQVTM, CDR2 ANQGSEA. The CDR3 totals 13 residues.

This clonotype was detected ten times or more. In nucleotides, the CDR3 is TGCGCCAGCAGCTTGTTTGACGGCGGGACGAACACCGGGGAGCTGTTTTTT. It encodes CASSLFDGGTNTGELFF. The chain recombines TRBV5-1 with TRBJ2-2, with a weak D call TRBD2 (6 bases). V dropped 1 base and J dropped 0 bases, with 13 bases sitting between them. This CDR3 spans 17 amino acids. Germline V gives CDR1 SGHRS, CDR2 YFSETQ.

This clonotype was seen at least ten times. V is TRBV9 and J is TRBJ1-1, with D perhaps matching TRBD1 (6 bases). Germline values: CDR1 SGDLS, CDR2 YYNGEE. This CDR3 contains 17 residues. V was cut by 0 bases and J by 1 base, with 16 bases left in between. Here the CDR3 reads CASSVERTDQTNTEAFF. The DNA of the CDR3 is TGTGCCAGCAGCGTAGAAAGGACAGACCAAACGAACACTGAAGCTTTCTTT.

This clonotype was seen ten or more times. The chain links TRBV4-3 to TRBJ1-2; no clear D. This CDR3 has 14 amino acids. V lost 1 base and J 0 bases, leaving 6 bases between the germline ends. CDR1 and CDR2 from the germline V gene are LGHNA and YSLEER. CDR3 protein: CASSQGTTNYGYTF. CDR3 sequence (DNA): TGCGCCAGCAGCCAAGGGACTACTAACTATGGCTACACCTTC.

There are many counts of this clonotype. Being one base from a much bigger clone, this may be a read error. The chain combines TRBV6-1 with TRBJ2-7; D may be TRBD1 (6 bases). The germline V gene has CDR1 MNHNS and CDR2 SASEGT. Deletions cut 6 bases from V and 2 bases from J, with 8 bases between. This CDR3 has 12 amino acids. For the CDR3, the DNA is TGTGCCAGCAGGGACAGCCCCTACGAGCAGTACTTC. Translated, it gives CASRDSPYEQYF.

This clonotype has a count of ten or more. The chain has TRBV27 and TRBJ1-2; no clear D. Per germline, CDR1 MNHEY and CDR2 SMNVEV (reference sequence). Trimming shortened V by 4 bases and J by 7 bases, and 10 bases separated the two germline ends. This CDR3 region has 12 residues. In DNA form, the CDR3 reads TGTGCCAGCAGTTCCGGACCGACTGGCTACACCTTC. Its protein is CASSSGPTGYTF.

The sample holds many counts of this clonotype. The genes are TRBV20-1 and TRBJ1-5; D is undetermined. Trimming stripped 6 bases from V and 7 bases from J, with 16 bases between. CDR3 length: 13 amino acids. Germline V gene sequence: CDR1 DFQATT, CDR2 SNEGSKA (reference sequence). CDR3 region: CSALRAGGQPQHF. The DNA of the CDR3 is TGCAGTGCGCTTCGGGCCGGCGGGCAGCCCCAGCATTTT.

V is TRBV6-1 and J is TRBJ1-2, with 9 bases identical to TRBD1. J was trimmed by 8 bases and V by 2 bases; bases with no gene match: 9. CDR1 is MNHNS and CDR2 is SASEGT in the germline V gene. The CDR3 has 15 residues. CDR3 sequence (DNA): TGTGCCAGCAGTGAACCGGGACAGGGAGGATTCGGCTACACCTTC. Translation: CASSEPGQGGFGYTF.

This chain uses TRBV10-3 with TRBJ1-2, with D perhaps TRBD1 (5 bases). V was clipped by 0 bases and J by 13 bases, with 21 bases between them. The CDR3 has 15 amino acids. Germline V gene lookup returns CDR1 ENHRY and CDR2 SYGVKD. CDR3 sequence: CAISESTNRGDSRTF. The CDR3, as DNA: TGTGCCATCAGTGAGTCGACGAATCGGGGGGACTCTCGCACCTTC.

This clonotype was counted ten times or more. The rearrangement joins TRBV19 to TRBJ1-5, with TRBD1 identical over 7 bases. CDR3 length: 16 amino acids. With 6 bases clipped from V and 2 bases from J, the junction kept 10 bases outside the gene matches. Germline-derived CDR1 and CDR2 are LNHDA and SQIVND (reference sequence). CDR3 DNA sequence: TGTGCCAGTAGACCGGCGGGACAGAGTCGCAATCAGCCCCAGCATTTT. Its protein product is CASRPAGQSRNQPQHF.

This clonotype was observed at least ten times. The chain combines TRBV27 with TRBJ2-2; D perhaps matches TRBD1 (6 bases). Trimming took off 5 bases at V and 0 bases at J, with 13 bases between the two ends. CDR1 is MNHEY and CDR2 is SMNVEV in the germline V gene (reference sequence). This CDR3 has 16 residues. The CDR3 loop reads CASSTYRDANTGELFF. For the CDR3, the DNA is TGTGCCAGCAGTACCTACAGGGATGCGAACACCGGGGAGCTGTTTTTT.

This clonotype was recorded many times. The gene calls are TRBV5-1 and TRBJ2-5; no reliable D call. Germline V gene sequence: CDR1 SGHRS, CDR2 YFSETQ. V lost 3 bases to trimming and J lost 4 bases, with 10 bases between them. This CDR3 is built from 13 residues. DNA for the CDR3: TGCGCCAGCAGCTCGACCTGGGGAGAGACCCAGTACTTC. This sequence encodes CASSSTWGETQYF.

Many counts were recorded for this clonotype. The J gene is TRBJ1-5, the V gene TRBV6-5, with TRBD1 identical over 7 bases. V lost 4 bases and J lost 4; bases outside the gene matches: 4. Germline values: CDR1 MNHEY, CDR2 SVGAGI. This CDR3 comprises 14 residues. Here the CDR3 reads CASSFRTGNQPQHF. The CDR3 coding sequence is TGTGCCAGCAGTTTCCGGACAGGTAATCAGCCCCAGCATTTT.

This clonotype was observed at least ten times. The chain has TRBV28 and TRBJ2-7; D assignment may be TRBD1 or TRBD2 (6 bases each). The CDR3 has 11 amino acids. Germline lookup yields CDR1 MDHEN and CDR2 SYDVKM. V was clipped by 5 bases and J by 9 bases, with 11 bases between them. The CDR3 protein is CASSAQGGQYF. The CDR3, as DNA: TGTGCCAGCAGTGCACAGGGAGGGCAGTACTTC.

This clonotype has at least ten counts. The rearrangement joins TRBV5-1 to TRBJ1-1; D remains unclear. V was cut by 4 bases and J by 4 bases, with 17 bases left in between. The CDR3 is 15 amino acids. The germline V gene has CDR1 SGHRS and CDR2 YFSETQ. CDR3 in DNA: TGCGCCAGCAGCGTGTCTAACAGCCTGGTCACTGAAGCTTTCTTT. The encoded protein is CASSVSNSLVTEAFF.

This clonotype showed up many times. CDR3 amino acids: CSAKPLKTGNQPQHF. CDR3 DNA: TGCAGTGCTAAGCCCCTTAAGACGGGCAATCAGCCCCAGCATTTT. J is TRBJ1-5 and V is TRBV20-1; D remains unclear. Deletions cut 4 bases from V and 2 bases from J, with 15 bases between. Germline V gene data show CDR1 as DFQATT and CDR2 as SNEGSKA (reference sequence). This CDR3 region has 15 residues.

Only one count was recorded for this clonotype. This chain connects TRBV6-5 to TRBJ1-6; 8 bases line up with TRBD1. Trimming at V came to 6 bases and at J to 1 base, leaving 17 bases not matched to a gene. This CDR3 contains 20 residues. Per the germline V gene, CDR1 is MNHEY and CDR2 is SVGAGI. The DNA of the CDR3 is TGTGCCAGCAGCTACCGGTGGGACAGGTCACCAGCTTCCTATAATTCACCCCTCCACTTT. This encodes CASSYRWDRSPASYNSPLHF.